This TCR beta chain was sequenced during a study of cytomegalovirus exposure and HLA in healthy donors. Both 60 Vbeta primers and 13 Jbeta primers went into the PCR. This table comes from immunoSEQ multiplex PCR, and its TCRdb copy is limited to in-frame clones, with some not included. The sample has approximately 140,000 clones, roughly 73% seen once. Germline V gives CDR1 SGHRS, CDR2 YFSETQ. With V trimmed by 0 bases and J by 2 bases, 5 bases remained unmatched. The CDR3 totals 16 residues. The sequence came from a woman aged 40 to 50 in good health and CMV-seronegative. The chain joins TRBV5-1 to TRBJ2-3; the match to TRBD2 covers 8 bases. The sequenced sample was PBMCs. The chain's CDR3 is CASSLATSGYTDTQYF. CDR3 DNA: TGCGCCAGCAGCTTGGCAACTAGCGGCTACACAGATACGCAGTATTTT.